These 26 T cell receptor beta chains were sequenced from one sample in a study of response to subunit inactivated influenza vaccine. One entry per CDR3 protein results from TCRdb running MiXCR on the RT-PCR reads. Here the sample spans 550,000 to 800,000 distinct CDR3 sequences, approximately 14% being singletons. This material consisted of PBMCs from blood, taken roughly 13 days after vaccination. The receptors here all came from a middle-aged man who received an inactivated influenza vaccine.

The chain carries TRBV4-2 and TRBJ2-5; D remains unclear. Germline CDR1 LGHNA, CDR2 YNFKEQ. The ends were cut back, 2 bases at V and 2 bases at J, with 15 bases in the middle. The CDR3 spans 16 residues. CDR3 in amino acids: CASSQSTDKPQETQYF. CDR3 in DNA: TGTGCCAGCAGCCAATCGACGGATAAGCCGCAAGAGACCCAGTACTTC.

The chain links TRBV5-1 to TRBJ2-7, with D perhaps given as TRBD1 or TRBD2 (5 bases each). Deletions cut 4 bases from V and 2 bases from J, with 10 bases between. The CDR3 has 13 amino acids. Germline V lookup: CDR1 SGHRS, CDR2 YFSETQ. CDR3 sequence (DNA): TGCGCCAGCAGCGCCTTGGGGGCCTACGAGCAGTACTTC. Residues: CASSALGAYEQYF.

This clonotype showed up just a few times. The chain links TRBV28 to TRBJ1-2; 10 bases line up with TRBD1. CDR1 and CDR2 from the germline V gene are MDHEN and SYDVKM. The CDR3 is 13 amino acids. With V trimmed by 6 bases and J by 9 bases, 7 bases remained unmatched. CDR3 nucleotides: TGTGCCAGCAGGCTGGGGGACAGGGGACGCTACACCTTC. This translates into CASRLGDRGRYTF.

V and J are TRBV3-1 and TRBJ1-6, with a possible D match to TRBD1 (5 bases). V gave up 1 base and J gave up 9 bases, with 10 bases separating them. The CDR3 runs 14 residues. Germline loops: CDR1 LGHDT, CDR2 YNNKEL (reference sequence). CDR3 residues: CASSQGLGGSPLHF. CDR3 in DNA: TGTGCCAGCAGCCAAGGCCTCGGGGGTTCACCCCTCCACTTT.

The chain employs TRBV27 and TRBJ2-2; 10 nucleotides match TRBD1. The V gene end was trimmed by 5 bases and the J gene end by 6 bases; junction bases not matched to a gene: 6. There are 15 residues in the CDR3. The germline gives CDR1 MNHEY, CDR2 SMNVEV (reference sequence). DNA of the CDR3: TGTGCCAGCAGTATGACAGGGGGCCGGTCCGGGGAGCTGTTTTTT. This codes for CASSMTGGRSGELFF.

The J gene is TRBJ2-5, the V gene TRBV11-2; no clear D gene. V lost 1 base to trimming and J lost 5 bases, with 14 bases between them. The CDR3 is 15 amino acids. CDR1 and CDR2 from the germline V gene are SGHAT and FQNNGV. CDR3 sequence reads: CASSLGTTFRETQYF. The CDR3 DNA reads TGTGCCAGCAGCTTAGGGACGACTTTCCGGGAGACCCAGTACTTC.

This chain uses TRBV5-1 with TRBJ1-3; possibly TRBD1 for D (5 bases). The CDR3 contains 16 residues. The V and J ends lost 1 base and 0 bases respectively, with 11 bases between them. Germline assignment: CDR1 SGHRS and CDR2 YFSETQ. The CDR3, as DNA: TGCGCCAGCAGCTTGTGGTGGGACGGCTCTGGAAACACCATATATTTT. It specifies CASSLWWDGSGNTIYF.

This clonotype was observed a few times. The chain links TRBV15 to TRBJ2-7; the match to TRBD2 covers 9 bases. The CDR3 runs to 16 residues. J gave up 2 bases and V 0 bases, and 5 bases lay outside the gene matches. CDR1 is LNHNV, CDR2 YYDKDF, per germline (reference sequence). CDR3 loop: CATSRDLAGATYEQYF. Written as DNA, the CDR3 is TGTGCCACCAGCAGAGATTTAGCGGGGGCAACCTACGAGCAGTACTTC.

V usage is TRBV28 and J usage is TRBJ2-3; D is possibly TRBD2 (5 bases). Germline lookup yields CDR1 MDHEN and CDR2 SYDVKM. The CDR3 is 21 amino acids. V shed 2 bases and J shed 0 bases, with 27 bases lying between them. CDR3 in amino acids: CASSLLVPTGSVPTSTDTQYF. In DNA, the CDR3 is TGTGCCAGCAGTTTACTCGTCCCAACGGGGAGCGTACCAACTAGCACAGATACGCAGTATTTT.

In nucleotides, the CDR3 is TGTGCCAGTAGTTCTAACCTGGGGAAGTCCTACAATGAGCAGTTCTTC. Translating gives CASSSNLGKSYNEQFF. The V gene is TRBV19, the J gene TRBJ2-1; D gene unclear. The V gene's germline CDR1 is LNHDA and CDR2 SQIVND (reference sequence). CDR3 size: 16 residues. With 5 bases removed from V and 1 base from J, the gap between germline ends came to 15 bases. Full variable domain (rest looked up from reference TRBV19 and TRBJ2-1): DGGITQSPKYLFRKEGQNVTLSCEQNLNHDAMYWYRQDPGQGLRLIYYSQIVNDFQKGDIAEGYSVSREKKESFPLTVTSAQKNPTAFYLCASSSNLGKSYNEQFFGPGTRLTVL.

This clonotype was detected ten times or more. The gene calls are TRBV5-1 and TRBJ2-1; D remains ambiguous. The CDR3 has 11 amino acids. Per germline, CDR1 SGHRS and CDR2 YFSETQ. Trimming left V 4 bases short and J 5 bases short, with 4 bases between. CDR3 sequence: CASSPNNEQFF. The CDR3 DNA follows: TGCGCCAGCAGCCCTAACAATGAGCAGTTCTTC.

The table lists this clonotype with a few counts. The J gene is TRBJ2-7, the V gene TRBV7-2; D is perhaps TRBD2 (6 bases). The germline CDR1 and CDR2 sequences are SGHTA and FQGNSA. This CDR3 comprises 13 residues. Trimming stripped 5 bases from V and 3 bases from J, with 11 bases between. CDR3 nucleotides: TGTGCCAGCAGCGAGGGACTGATCTACGAGCAGTACTTC. Translating gives CASSEGLIYEQYF. The whole variable domain, remainder taken from reference TRBV7-2 and TRBJ2-7, is GAGVSQSPSNKVTEKGKDVELRCDPISGHTALYWYRQSLGQGLEFLIYFQGNSAPDKSGLPSDRFSAERTGGSVSTLTIQRTQQEDSAVYLCASSEGLIYEQYFGPGTRLTVT.

This chain links TRBV6-2 or TRBV6-3 with TRBJ2-7; 7 bases agree with TRBD1. V trimming: 7 bases; J trimming: 6 bases; junction bases outside the gene matches: 12. Germline loops: CDR1 MNHEY, CDR2 SVGEGT. The CDR3 totals 14 residues. The CDR3 DNA is TGTGCCAGCAAACGGACAGGTGGATCCGGCGAGCAGTACTTC. It encodes CASKRTGGSGEQYF.

The CDR3 sequence is CSVEDGPNSYEQYF. The CDR3 DNA reads as TGCAGCGTTGAGGACGGACCCAACTCCTACGAGCAGTACTTC. The V gene is TRBV29-1, the J gene TRBJ2-7; D gene ambiguous. This CDR3 spans 14 amino acids. The germline gives CDR1 SQVTM, CDR2 ANQGSEA. The ends were cut back, 3 bases at V and 0 bases at J, with 12 bases in the middle.

To note about this clonotype: A much larger clone sits a single nucleotide away, making a read error possible. V is TRBV9 and J is TRBJ2-1, with D perhaps being TRBD1 or TRBD2 (5 bases each). The CDR3 length is 16 residues. V lost 0 bases to trimming and J lost 2 bases, with 12 bases between them. From germline, CDR1 is SGDLS and CDR2 YYNGEE. Here the CDR3 reads CASSVVGTPPYNEQFF. The CDR3 region has the DNA TGTGCCAGCAGCGTAGTCGGGACCCCGCCCTACAATGAGCAGTTCTTC.

This clonotype was found a few times. V is TRBV7-9 and J is TRBJ2-2; the D is unclear. The CDR3 extends over 13 amino acids. V was cut by 1 base and J by 8 bases, with 8 bases left in between. From germline, CDR1 is SEHNR and CDR2 FQNEAQ (reference sequence). The CDR3 DNA is TGTGCCAGCAGCTTAGGCAGCTCGGGGGAGCTGTTTTTT. This gives the protein CASSLGSSGELFF.

The chain uses TRBV25-1 and TRBJ2-2; D gene uncertain. V was cut by 4 bases and J by 4 bases, with 13 bases left in between. The CDR3 covers 15 residues. CDR1 and CDR2 from the germline V gene are MGHDK and SYGVNS. The CDR3 loop is CASSVRGRLTGELFF. Written as DNA, the CDR3 is TGTGCCAGCAGTGTCAGAGGACGCCTCACCGGGGAGCTGTTTTTT.

This clonotype showed up many times. The genes are TRBV10-3 and TRBJ2-3; D might be TRBD1 or TRBD2, each matching 5 bases. This CDR3 region has 14 residues. Germline CDR1 is ENHRY and CDR2 is SYGVKD. Trimming removed 6 bases at V and 0 bases at J, with 10 bases between. The CDR3, as DNA: TGTGCCATCAGGCAGGGACCTAGCACAGATACGCAGTATTTT. This sequence encodes CAIRQGPSTDTQYF.

This clonotype occurred a few times. The rearrangement joins TRBV27 to TRBJ1-5; no firm D call. V was cut by 0 bases and J by 7 bases, with 10 bases left in between. CDR3 length equals 14 residues. Germline lookup yields CDR1 MNHEY and CDR2 SMNVEV (reference sequence). CDR3 DNA: TGTGCCAGCAGTTTATCCTCACCGGGGCAGCCCCAGCATTTT. It codes for CASSLSSPGQPQHF.

There are a few counts of this clonotype. The V gene is TRBV20-1, the J gene TRBJ1-4; D may be TRBD1 (5 bases). Trimming shortened V by 5 bases and J by 9 bases, and 10 bases separated the two germline ends. CDR3 length: 11 residues. From germline, CDR1 is DFQATT and CDR2 SNEGSKA (reference sequence). CDR3 loop: CSAGGTQKLFF. CDR3 coding DNA: TGCAGTGCTGGGGGAACCCAAAAACTGTTTTTT.

The genes are TRBV6-6 and TRBJ2-2; D might be TRBD2 (5 bases). The CDR3 runs 13 residues. Per the germline V gene, CDR1 is MNHNY and CDR2 is SVGAGI (reference sequence). Trimming pared 8 bases from V and 5 bases from J, leaving 12 bases between. CDR3 nucleotides: TGTGCCAGCTGGACTTGGGGTACCGGGGAGCTGTTTTTT. This translates into CASWTWGTGELFF.

This clonotype was detected a few times. The genes are TRBV5-1 and TRBJ2-3, with D tentatively TRBD2 (5 bases). V dropped 3 bases and J dropped 3 bases, with 20 bases sitting between them. CDR3 length: 17 amino acids. Germline V gene sequence: CDR1 SGHRS, CDR2 YFSETQ. The CDR3 sequence: CASSWGLAERGTDTQYF. CDR3 nucleotide sequence: TGCGCCAGCAGCTGGGGTCTAGCCGAACGAGGAACAGATACGCAGTATTTT.

This clonotype was found a few times. The chain joins TRBV6-5 to TRBJ2-2, with D possibly matching TRBD1 (6 bases). The CDR3 runs to 15 residues. CDR1 is MNHEY, CDR2 SVGAGI, per germline. Trimming shortened V by 3 bases and J by 1 base, and 9 bases separated the two germline ends. CDR3 sequence reads: CASSYWTENTGELFF. CDR3 bases: TGTGCCAGCAGTTATTGGACAGAGAACACCGGGGAGCTGTTTTTT.

V usage is TRBV5-1 and J usage is TRBJ2-1, with D perhaps TRBD1 (5 bases). Germline CDR1 and CDR2: SGHRS and YFSETQ. The length of the CDR3 is 15 residues. V dropped 2 bases and J dropped 6 bases, with 15 bases sitting between them. The CDR3 DNA follows: TGCGCCAGCAGCTTAGGGGCTTTCCCCTCCAATGAGCAGTTCTTC. Amino acid sequence: CASSLGAFPSNEQFF.

V is TRBV3-1 and J is TRBJ2-7; D unclear. CDR1 is LGHDT, CDR2 YNNKEL, per germline (reference sequence). V was pared by 3 bases and J by 2 bases, with 5 bases between. The CDR3 contains 12 residues. The CDR3 nucleotides are TGTGCCAGCAGCCAGGCGACCTACGAGCAGTACTTC. Its translation is CASSQATYEQYF.

The rearrangement joins TRBV28 to TRBJ2-4, with 7 bases matching TRBD2. V was pared by 2 bases and J by 3 bases, with 16 bases of the junction left unmatched. The CDR3 has 19 amino acids. Germline values: CDR1 MDHEN, CDR2 SYDVKM. CDR3 loop: CASSLRGRTRVGVKNIQYF. CDR3 coding DNA: TGTGCCAGCAGTTTAAGGGGCAGGACTAGAGTTGGCGTCAAAAACATTCAGTACTTC.